A selection of T cell receptor beta chains follows, all from one sample in a study of PD-L1 blockade in urothelial cancer. TCRdb keeps only in-frame clones here, not all; method: immunoSEQ multiplex PCR. The sample has some 90,000 clones, about 90% seen once. The sample in question was PBMCs, obtained around atezolizumab (anti-PD-L1) treatment. All receptors come from a woman aged 80 or older with urothelial cancer. CDR3s include the opening cysteine and the closing phenylalanine or tryptophan.

TRBV19	TRBJ1-1	CASRTGTEAFF
TRBV29-1	TRBJ2-7	CSVGTGPYEQYF
TRBV14	TRBJ2-4	CASSQGAGLLKNIQYF
TRBV30	TRBJ1-3	CAWTVRSRGNTIYF
TRBV5-4	TRBJ2-6	CASSLDSGSGANVLTF
TRBV28	TRBJ1-5	CASSLTGTGTFSNQPQHF
TRBV27	TRBJ2-5	CASSPRLAGGRQTQYF
TRBV4-1	TRBJ1-2	CASSPQGEGSYGYTF
TRBV5-5	TRBJ2-7	CASSSGWGVYEQYF
TRBV5-6	TRBJ2-7	CASSLDPDSSYEQYF
TRBV5-6	TRBJ2-3	CASSPGDEFYTDTQYF
TRBV29-1	TRBJ1-2	CSGDQGADYGYTF
TRBV5-5	TRBJ2-1	CASSPGTGGYNEQFF
TRBV11-2	TRBJ2-3	CASSPMGGGTDTQYF
TRBV4-1	TRBJ1-1	CASSQEREGVAFF
TRBV4-1	TRBJ2-2	CASSQEGGTGELFF
TRBV6-6	TRBJ2-7	CASSDRLPVYEQYF
TRBV4-1	TRBJ2-1	CASSQVGRERGGDEQFF
TRBV6-5	TRBJ1-1	CASSYSTPGSEAFF
TRBV15	TRBJ2-7	CATSRAGAEAYEQYF
TRBV6-1	TRBJ2-1	CASRREFPYNEQFF
TRBV30	TRBJ1-1	CAWGMGRTEAFF
TRBV7-7	TRBJ2-7	CASSPDMYGEQYF
TRBV19	TRBJ2-1	CASSIGTANNEQFF
TRBV7-9	TRBJ1-3	CASSYPGQGGTIYF
TRBV5-1	TRBJ2-5	CASSIEVGGTRETQYF
TRBV2	TRBJ1-5	CASSGGTAVNQPQHF
TRBV7-9	TRBJ2-2	CASSSRSGTGELFF
TRBV18	TRBJ1-2	CASFPGQGLVGYTF
TRBV7-3	TRBJ2-5	CASSQGRQETQYF
TRBV28	TRBJ1-4	CASNPGGATGNEKLFF
TRBV27	TRBJ2-7	CASIGQGAFEQYF
TRBV4-2	TRBJ2-5	CASSQEGSAVLGAETQYF
TRBV7-9	TRBJ2-7	CASSLVSGLGPYEQYF
TRBV9	TRBJ1-2	CASSGLRVGNYGYTF
TRBV28	TRBJ2-7	CASSLLVGGKDEQYF
TRBV30	TRBJ2-6	CAWSLGVTLGANVLTF
TRBV7-8	TRBJ1-2	CASSPTGGLDYGYTF
TRBV2	TRBJ2-7	CASSETSEQYF
TRBV28	TRBJ2-7	CASNSDGTVNYEQYF